This is a list of T cell receptor beta chains from one sample in a study of T-cell memory formation after mild COVID-19. TCRdb recomputed calls from the 5' RACE reads with MiXCR, one row per CDR3 protein. The sample carries approximately 450,000 distinct CDR3 sequences, approximately 18% recorded once. Source material: PBMCs or a T cell subset sorted from them (not recorded which). Source of these receptors: an adult woman who had mild COVID-19 (a few samples of this study predate the infection). Cell type and time point are not known. CDR3s include the opening cysteine and the closing phenylalanine or tryptophan. Each record gives: CDR3 protein, CDR3 DNA, J gene, V gene, D gene, clone size. D genes are given only for firm matches. The listing skips clone size in some rows; elsewhere it reads once, few, many or a size class.

CASKSAGNTIYF,TGTGCCAGCAAGTCCGCTGGAAACACCATATATTTT,TRBJ1-3,TRBV12-3/TRBV12-4,-,-
CASSLASGGGYEQYF,TGTGCCAGCAGCTTAGCATCAGGGGGCGGCTACGAGCAGTACTTC,TRBJ2-7,TRBV7-9,TRBD1,few
CASSQIQGLNTEAFF,TGTGCCAGCAGCCAAATACAGGGCCTCAACACTGAAGCTTTCTTT,TRBJ1-1,TRBV14,-,few
CASSLVYLSTTGTGNTIYF,TGTGCCAGCAGTTTAGTCTATCTTTCAACGACAGGGACTGGAAACACCATATATTTT,TRBJ1-3,TRBV12-3/TRBV12-4,TRBD1,-
CASSYHSQGLREQFF,TGTGCCAGCAGTTACCATTCACAGGGCCTCCGTGAGCAGTTCTTC,TRBJ2-1,TRBV6-2/TRBV6-3,-,few
CATSDHGTGLGEQYF,TGTGCCACCAGTGACCACGGGACAGGACTAGGGGAGCAGTACTTC,TRBJ2-7,TRBV24-1,-,few
CASSAGSTTEAFF,TGTGCCAGCAGCGCGGGGTCCACCACTGAAGCTTTCTTT,TRBJ1-1,TRBV9,-,few
CASRASGRGTDTQYF,TGTGCCAGCAGAGCTAGCGGGAGGGGCACAGATACGCAGTATTTT,TRBJ2-3,TRBV12-3/TRBV12-4,TRBD2,few
CATSDGSGRVYEQYF,TGTGCCACCAGTGATGGTAGCGGGAGAGTCTACGAGCAGTACTTC,TRBJ2-7,TRBV24-1,TRBD2,-
CATSGTTSGTQYF,TGTGCCACCAGTGGCACAACTAGCGGGACGCAGTATTTT,TRBJ2-3,TRBV24-1,TRBD2,few
CASSLALTSGSGSYNEQFF,TGTGCCAGCAGCTTAGCTTTGACTAGCGGGAGCGGGTCCTACAATGAGCAGTTCTTC,TRBJ2-1,TRBV7-2,TRBD2,few
CASSLGDRESSGEQYF,TGCGCCAGCAGCTTGGGGGACAGGGAAAGCTCCGGCGAGCAGTACTTC,TRBJ2-7,TRBV5-1,TRBD1,few
CASSALTPNTEAFF,TGTGCCAGCAGCGCGCTCACACCGAACACTGAAGCTTTCTTT,TRBJ1-1,TRBV5-5,-,few
CASSPGTGVMGTEAFF,TGTGCCAGCTCTCCCGGGACAGGGGTTATGGGTACTGAAGCTTTCTTT,TRBJ1-1,TRBV18,TRBD1,few
CASKVGAGGAETQYF,TGCGCCAGCAAGGTCGGCGCGGGGGGGGCGGAGACCCAGTACTTC,TRBJ2-5,TRBV5-1,TRBD2,few
CSVPSGRGIPYEQYF,TGCAGTGTGCCTAGCGGGAGAGGAATCCCCTACGAGCAGTACTTC,TRBJ2-7,TRBV20-1,TRBD2,few
CATWDRGKLYEQYF,TGTGCCACCTGGGACAGGGGTAAGCTCTACGAGCAGTACTTC,TRBJ2-7,TRBV10-3,TRBD1,few
CASSPPRTGEVTEAFF,TGTGCCAGCAGCCCCCCCCGGACAGGGGAGGTCACTGAAGCTTTCTTT,TRBJ1-1,TRBV11-2,TRBD1,-
CASSLGLAGRHEQFF,TGTGCCAGCAGCCTAGGACTAGCGGGGCGTCATGAGCAGTTCTTC,TRBJ2-1,TRBV4-2,TRBD2,-
CASSFEGIGEKLFF,TGTGCCAGCAGTTTCGAGGGGATCGGTGAAAAACTGTTTTTT,TRBJ1-4,TRBV12-3/TRBV12-4,-,-
CASSLGRRERETQYF,TGTGCCAGCAGCTTAGGGCGGCGGGAGCGGGAGACCCAGTACTTC,TRBJ2-5,TRBV7-9,TRBD2,-
CASSLDMGGAGVRRNEQFF,TGTGCCAGCAGCTTAGATATGGGAGGAGCGGGGGTCCGACGGAATGAGCAGTTCTTC,TRBJ2-1,TRBV11-2,TRBD2,few
CASSQEPTQTVGANVLTF,TGCGCCAGCAGCCAAGAGCCCACCCAAACCGTGGGGGCCAACGTCCTGACTTTC,TRBJ2-6,TRBV4-3,-,-
CASSSSGGVNQPQHF,TGTGCCAGCAGCTCCTCTGGCGGGGTCAATCAGCCCCAGCATTTT,TRBJ1-5,TRBV7-9,-,-
CASSLSGDNEQFF,TGCGCCAGCAGCCTCTCAGGGGACAATGAGCAGTTCTTC,TRBJ2-1,TRBV5-1,-,few
CASSPTPGQISSYEQYF,TGTGCCAGCAGCCCGACTCCGGGACAGATTTCATCCTACGAGCAGTACTTC,TRBJ2-7,TRBV7-9,TRBD1,-
CAGNRGGTTDTQYF,TGTGCCGGGAACCGGGGGGGAACCACAGATACGCAGTATTTT,TRBJ2-3,TRBV30,TRBD2,-
CATSSGGTNNEQFF,TGTGCCACCAGTTCGGGGGGAACCAACAATGAGCAGTTCTTC,TRBJ2-1,TRBV24-1,TRBD2,few
CASSWDQEQFF,TGCGCCAGCAGCTGGGACCAAGAGCAGTTCTTC,TRBJ2-1,TRBV5-1,-,-
CASSLTSGGSDTQYF,TGTGCCAGCAGTTTGACTAGCGGGGGGTCCGATACGCAGTATTTT,TRBJ2-3,TRBV7-3,TRBD2,few
CASSPENGGRSGELFF,TGCGCCAGCAGCCCAGAGAATGGTGGGCGCAGCGGGGAGCTGTTTTTT,TRBJ2-2,TRBV5-1,-,-
CASSLGTDYYEQYF,TGCGCCAGCAGCTTGGGGACAGATTACTACGAGCAGTACTTC,TRBJ2-7,TRBV5-1,-,many
CASSLSLRVKDTQYF,TGTGCCAGCAGTTTATCGCTCAGAGTTAAAGATACGCAGTATTTT,TRBJ2-3,TRBV27,-,few
CATSATVEQFF,TGTGCCACCAGCGCTACCGTCGAGCAGTTCTTC,TRBJ2-1,TRBV24-1,-,once
CSVEDPDHYTGELFF,TGCAGCGTTGAAGATCCGGACCACTACACCGGGGAGCTGTTTTTT,TRBJ2-2,TRBV29-1,-,few
CATSKPDIANYGYTF,TGTGCCACCAGCAAGCCGGACATAGCTAACTATGGCTACACCTTC,TRBJ1-2,TRBV15,-,once
CASRPTSTGELFF,TGTGCCAGCAGACCAACTAGCACCGGGGAGCTGTTTTTT,TRBJ2-2,TRBV12-3/TRBV12-4,-,few
CAINRDISYEQYF,TGTGCCATCAACCGGGACATCTCCTACGAGCAGTACTTC,TRBJ2-7,TRBV10-3,-,few
CASSQGINPQGAYEQYF,TGCGCCAGCAGCCAAGGGATAAACCCGCAGGGGGCCTACGAGCAGTACTTC,TRBJ2-7,TRBV4-1,TRBD1,few
CAIGSEGDIQYF,TGTGCCATCGGATCTGAGGGGGACATTCAGTACTTC,TRBJ2-4,TRBV10-3,-,-
CASSWSPSGGFQETQYF,TGCGCCAGCAGCTGGAGCCCTAGCGGGGGGTTCCAAGAGACCCAGTACTTC,TRBJ2-5,TRBV5-1,TRBD2,few
CASSLGGGKDEQYF,TGCGCCAGCAGCTTGGGCGGGGGTAAGGACGAGCAGTACTTC,TRBJ2-7,TRBV5-1,TRBD2,few
CATSDLASSGANVLTF,TGTGCCACCAGTGATTTGGCTAGCTCTGGGGCCAACGTCCTGACTTTC,TRBJ2-6,TRBV24-1,-,few
CASSGGPFNGYTF,TGTGCCAGCAGTGGCGGGCCGTTTAATGGCTACACCTTC,TRBJ1-2,TRBV27,-,-
CAWTRGVSTDTQYF,TGTGCCTGGACGCGGGGGGTTAGCACAGATACGCAGTATTTT,TRBJ2-3,TRBV30,TRBD2,few
CASSLELGLVTDTQYF,TGTGCCAGCAGCTTAGAGTTGGGACTGGTAACAGATACGCAGTATTTT,TRBJ2-3,TRBV7-9,-,few
CATSDLGDESPDTQYF,TGTGCCACCAGTGATTTAGGAGACGAGTCCCCAGATACGCAGTATTTT,TRBJ2-3,TRBV24-1,-,few
CASSFGGNSYEQYF,TGTGCCAGCAGCTTTGGGGGGAACTCCTACGAGCAGTACTTC,TRBJ2-7,TRBV7-9,-,-
CASRHTDNYGYTF,TGTGCCAGCAGGCACACGGATAACTATGGCTACACCTTC,TRBJ1-2,TRBV12-3/TRBV12-4,-,-
CSATGVAGPSEQYF,TGCAGTGCGACCGGGGTAGCGGGGCCCTCCGAGCAGTACTTC,TRBJ2-7,TRBV20-1,TRBD2,few
CASSPGTPAGQTQYF,TGTGCTAGCAGCCCCGGGACGCCAGCAGGACAGACCCAGTACTTC,TRBJ2-5,TRBV7-7,-,-
CASRGGDYGYTF,TGTGCCAGCCGGGGGGGGGACTATGGCTACACCTTC,TRBJ1-2,TRBV12-3/TRBV12-4,-,-
CSATGLAGVPYEQYF,TGCAGTGCAACAGGACTAGCGGGAGTTCCCTACGAGCAGTACTTC,TRBJ2-7,TRBV20-1,TRBD2,few